This T cell receptor (beta chain) was recovered during a study of blood T cell repertoires in COVID-19. Across the whole study: Collection of acute and convalescent COVID-19 samples took place in the United States, Italy and Spain. Nucleic acid was either cDNA or gDNA, and it came from T cells, B-cell-depleted T cells, or PBMCs.

Germline assignment: CDR1 SQVTM and CDR2 ANQGSEA. V was pared by 4 bases and J by 7 bases, with 9 bases of the junction left unmatched. This CDR3 comprises 14 residues. Original processing notes: Researchers report that nucleated cell counts were estimated from reference gene primer amplification. Assay: immunoSEQ multiplex PCR; the TCRdb copy retains only in-frame clones and omits some. The V and J calls and clone size are taken from that table; D and trimming were inferred from the DNA. This table holds about 110,000 clones, around 64% found once. The sample comprised peripheral blood. The rearrangement joins TRBV29-1 to TRBJ2-7; TRBD2 matches at 11 bases. The receptor's source is a woman between 40 and 55 years old with acute or convalescent COVID-19. CDR3 loop: CSVGSSGGFREQYF. CDR3 DNA sequence: TGCAGCGTTGGCTCTAGCGGGGGGTTTAGAGAGCAGTACTTC.